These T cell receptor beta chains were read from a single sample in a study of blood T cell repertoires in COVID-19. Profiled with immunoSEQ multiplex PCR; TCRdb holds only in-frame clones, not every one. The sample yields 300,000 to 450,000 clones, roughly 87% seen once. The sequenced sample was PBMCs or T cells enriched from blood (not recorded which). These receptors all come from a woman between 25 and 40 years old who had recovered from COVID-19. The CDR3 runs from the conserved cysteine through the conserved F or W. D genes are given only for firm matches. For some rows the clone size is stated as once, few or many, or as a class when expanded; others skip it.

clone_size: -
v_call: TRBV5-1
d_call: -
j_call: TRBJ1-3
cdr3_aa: CASFAQRHSFSGNTIYF
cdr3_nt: TGCGCCAGCTTCGCCCAACGACACAGTTTCTCTGGAAACACCATATATTTT

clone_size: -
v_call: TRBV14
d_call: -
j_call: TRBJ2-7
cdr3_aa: CASSPRPGKSYEQYF
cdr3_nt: TGTGCCAGCAGCCCCCGTCCAGGGAAATCCTACGAGCAGTACTTC

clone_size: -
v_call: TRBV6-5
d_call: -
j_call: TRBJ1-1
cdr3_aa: CASSYRAGGSEAFF
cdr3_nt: TGTGCCAGCAGTTACCGGGCGGGGGGATCTGAAGCTTTCTTT

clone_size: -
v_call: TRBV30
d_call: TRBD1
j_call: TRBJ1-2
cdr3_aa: CARQGDYGYTF
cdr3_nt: TGTGCCAGACAGGGGGACTATGGCTACACCTTC

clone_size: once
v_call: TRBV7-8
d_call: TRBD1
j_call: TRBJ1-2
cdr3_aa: CASSFKDRVLMGYTF
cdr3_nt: TGTGCCAGCAGCTTCAAGGACAGGGTCTTGATGGGGTACACCTTC

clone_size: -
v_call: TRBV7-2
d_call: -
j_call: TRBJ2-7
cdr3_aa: CASSLGSGYEQYF
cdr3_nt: TGTGCCAGCAGCTTAGGATCCGGCTACGAGCAGTACTTC

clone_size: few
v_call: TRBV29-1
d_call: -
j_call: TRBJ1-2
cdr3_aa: CSVEDRGEDYGYTF
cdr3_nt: TGCAGCGTTGAAGATCGGGGGGAGGACTATGGCTACACCTTC

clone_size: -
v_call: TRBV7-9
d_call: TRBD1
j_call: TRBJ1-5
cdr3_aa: CASSFGTGVNQPQHF
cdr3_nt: TGTGCCAGCAGCTTCGGGACAGGGGTCAATCAGCCCCAGCATTTT

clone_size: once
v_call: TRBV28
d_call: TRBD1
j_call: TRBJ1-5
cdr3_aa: CASSPTTGGNQPQHF
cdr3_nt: TGTGCCAGCAGTCCCACAACAGGGGGCAATCAGCCCCAGCATTTT

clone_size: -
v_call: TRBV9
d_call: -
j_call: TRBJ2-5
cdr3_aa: CASSGTDFRTQYF
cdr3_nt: TGTGCCAGCAGCGGGACAGATTTCCGGACCCAGTACTTC

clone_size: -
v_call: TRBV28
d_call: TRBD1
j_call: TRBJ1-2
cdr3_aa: CASSLAGGPSYGYTF
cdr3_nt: TGTGCCAGCAGTTTAGCAGGGGGCCCTAGCTATGGCTACACCTTC

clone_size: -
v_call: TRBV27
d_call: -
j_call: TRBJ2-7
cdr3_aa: CASSPSKGDQSYEQYF
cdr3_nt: TGTGCCAGCAGCCCATCCAAGGGGGATCAATCCTACGAGCAGTACTTC

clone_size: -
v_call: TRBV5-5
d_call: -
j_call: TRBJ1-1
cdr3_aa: CASRITGNTEAFF
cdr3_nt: TGTGCCAGCAGGATAACAGGGAACACTGAAGCTTTCTTT

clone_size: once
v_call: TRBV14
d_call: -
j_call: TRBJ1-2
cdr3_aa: CASSHGNPSSGYTF
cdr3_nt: TGTGCCAGCAGCCACGGGAACCCCAGTTCGGGCTACACCTTC

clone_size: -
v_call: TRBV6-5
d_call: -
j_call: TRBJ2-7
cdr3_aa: CASSGLPGYEQYF
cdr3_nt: TGTGCCAGCAGCGGACTCCCAGGCTACGAGCAGTACTTC

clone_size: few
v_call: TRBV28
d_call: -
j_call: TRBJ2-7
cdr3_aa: CASRPLDIPYEQYF
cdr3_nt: TGTGCCAGCAGACCCCTCGACATTCCGTACGAGCAGTACTTC

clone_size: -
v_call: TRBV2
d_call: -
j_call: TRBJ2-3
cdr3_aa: CASLEGTQYF
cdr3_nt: TGTGCCAGCCTAGAGGGTACGCAGTATTTT

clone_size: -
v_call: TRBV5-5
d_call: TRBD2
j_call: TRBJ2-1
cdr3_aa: CASSLNSGGNYNEQFF
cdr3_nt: TGTGCCAGCAGCTTAAATAGCGGGGGGAACTACAATGAGCAGTTCTTC

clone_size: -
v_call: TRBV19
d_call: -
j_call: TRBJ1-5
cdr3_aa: CASSLEGANQPQHF
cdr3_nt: TGTGCCAGTAGTCTCGAGGGTGCTAATCAGCCCCAGCATTTT

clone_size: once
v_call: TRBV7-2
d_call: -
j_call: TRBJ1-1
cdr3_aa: CASSLKLKNTEAFF
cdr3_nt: TGTGCCAGCAGCTTAAAACTGAAGAACACTGAAGCTTTCTTT

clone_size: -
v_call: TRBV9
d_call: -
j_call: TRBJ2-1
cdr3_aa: CASSVGGGTNYNEQFF
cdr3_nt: TGTGCCAGCAGCGTAGGTGGGGGGACCAACTACAATGAGCAGTTCTTC

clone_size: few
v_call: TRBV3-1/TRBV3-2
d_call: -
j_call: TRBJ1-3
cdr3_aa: CASSQVAGISGNTIYF
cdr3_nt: TGTGCCAGCAGCCAAGTAGCAGGGATCTCTGGAAACACCATATATTTT

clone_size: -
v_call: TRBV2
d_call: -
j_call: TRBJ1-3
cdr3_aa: CASSAGFRNTIYF
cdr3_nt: TGTGCCAGCAGTGCAGGGTTCAGAAACACCATATATTTT

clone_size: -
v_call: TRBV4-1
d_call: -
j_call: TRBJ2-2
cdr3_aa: CASSPDRFTGELFF
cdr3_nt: TGCGCCAGCAGCCCAGACAGGTTCACCGGGGAGCTGTTTTTT

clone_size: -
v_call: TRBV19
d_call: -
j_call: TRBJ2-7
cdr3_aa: CASRPMGAHEQYF
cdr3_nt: TGTGCCAGTAGACCCATGGGGGCCCACGAGCAGTACTTC

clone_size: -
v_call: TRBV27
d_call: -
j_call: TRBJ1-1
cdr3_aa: CASSLFLSTEAFF
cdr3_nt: TGTGCCAGCAGTTTATTCCTCAGCACTGAAGCTTTCTTT

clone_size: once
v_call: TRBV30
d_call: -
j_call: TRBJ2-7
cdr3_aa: CAWSEGVGSYEQYF
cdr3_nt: TGTGCCTGGAGTGAGGGGGTTGGGTCCTACGAGCAGTACTTC

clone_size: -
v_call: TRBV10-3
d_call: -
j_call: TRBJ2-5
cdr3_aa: CAISPQGGPVTQYF
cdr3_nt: TGTGCCATCAGTCCGCAGGGGGGCCCCGTGACCCAGTACTTC